Included here is one TCR beta chain sequence, with context. The table came from immunoSEQ multiplex PCR; TCRdb's copy has only in-frame clones and leaves some out. The sample records 150,000 to 200,000 clones, roughly 83% being singletons. Recruitment covered 20 to 25 US areas and drew participants whose ages spanned roughly 18 to 90 years. V dropped 6 bases and J dropped 4 bases, with 15 bases sitting between them. This CDR3 region has 15 residues. The germline CDR1 and CDR2 sequences are LNHDA and SQIVND (reference sequence). This record belongs to a study of blood T cell repertoires in COVID-19. The sequence derives from a woman aged 55-75 years who had recovered from COVID-19. The sample comprised PBMCs or T cells enriched from blood (not recorded which). The chain links TRBV19 to TRBJ1-4, with D possibly TRBD1 on 6 matching bases. The CDR3 nucleotides are TGTGCCAGTAGCCGGAAGGACAGAAATAATGAAAAACTGTTTTTT. Protein sequence: CASSRKDRNNEKLFF.